This T cell receptor (beta chain) was recorded in a study of CD8 T cells in Susac syndrome (dated by TCRdb to between 2018 and 2020). Some background on the complete study: Repertoire sequencing was used to test whether CD8+ T cell activation and differentiation in Susac syndrome was antigen driven. CD8+ T cell repertoire clonality was compared between over 9 healthy donors, some 14 Susac syndrome patients and fewer than 19 multiple sclerosis patients.

Peripheral blood CD8+ and CD4+ T cells from healthy donors, Susac syndrome patients and multiple sclerosis patients were profiled by high-throughput TCR beta sequencing. Treatment-naive patients with stable or active relapsing-remitting disease fulfilling revised McDonald criteria were used as multiple sclerosis controls. Bulk CD8+ and CD4+ T cells were purified magnetically by negative isolation, whereas CD8+ TEMRA cells were enriched by FACS. Blood was drawn into EDTA tubes, processed within 24 hours, and PBMCs were isolated by density gradient centrifugation. PBMCs intended for TCR sequencing were frozen in liquid nitrogen and were later thawed in a 37 degrees C water bath. A purity of at least 90% was achieved for sorted or isolated CD4+, CD8+ and CD8+ TEMRA cells. RNA was extracted using the RNeasy kit, and about 0.45 to 1 microgram was reverse transcribed with random hexamers. The immunoSEQ multiplex PCR assay, which covers 54 Vbeta and 13 Jbeta segments, was used to amplify TCR beta CDR3 regions. PCR amplification bias was corrected using a synthetic template baseline for primer optimization and computational correction. Under the source paper's analysis protocol: Reads were annotated to V, D and J genes according to IMGT and were analyzed with immunoSEQ Analyzer, with only productive sequences retained. Clonality was computed as one minus Shannon entropy normalized by log2 of the number of productive unique sequences. Public and private clones were assessed among the 100 most prevalent clones of each patient and control. A clone was defined as Susac-specific if it was absent from the healthy and MS cohorts, from about 1,100 published viral clones and from other ImmuneACCESS disease sequences. Using fastp at Q25 and MiXCR, TCRdb reprocessed the public reads and kept productive beta chains. Every CDR3 protein is listed once, alongside the most common genes and DNA of its rows. The V and J calls and clone size are TCRdb's, not the authors'. The sample includes about 180,000 distinct CDR3 sequences, with approximately 96% observed a single time. Clones ranked in the top ten supply 0.15% to 0.2% of the sample.

With regard to this clonotype: What antigen it recognizes has not been identified. Base-call qualities are not available, and no considerably larger clone is one nucleotide away.

Results the study describes overall, beyond this receptor: The TCR sequencing and HLA analysis was acknowledged to have included a relatively small number of individuals.

Trimming leaves V shorter by 2 bases and J shorter by 3 bases, with the junction holding 8 bases beyond the gene matches. CDR1 and CDR2 (SGHTA, FQGNSA) derive from the germline V gene. Measured from the cysteine to the phenylalanine, the CDR3 is 17 residues long. This entry keeps only the CDR3 DNA: 51 bases, framed from base 1. The chain joins TRBV7-2 to TRBJ2-2; 8 bases in between match TRBD2. The specimen was CD8+ T cells from PBMCs. The sequence was collected from a human donor with multiple sclerosis. The CDR3 protein: CASSLSSGGGYTGELFF. The sequenced DNA: TGTGCCAGCAGCTTATCCAGCGGGGGAGGTTACACCGGGGAGCTGTTTTTT.